A single sample gave rise to the 23 T cell receptor beta chains below, sequenced in a study of blood T cell repertoires in COVID-19. Using immunoSEQ multiplex PCR, the repertoire was profiled, and TCRdb retains in-frame clones only, with some absent. The sample holds about 180,000 clones, around 80% seen once. The sample consisted of peripheral blood. The source is a human donor in a cohort sampled during active COVID-19.

The chain uses TRBV19 and TRBJ2-7, with 8 nucleotides matching TRBD1. Germline values: CDR1 LNHDA, CDR2 SQIVND (reference sequence). This CDR3 is 15 amino acids long. Germline trimming cut 1 base from V and 3 bases from J; bases unmatched to any gene: 5. CDR3 nucleotides: TGTGCCAGTAGTATAGGGCAGGGGGCTTTCTACGAGCAGTACTTC. Translating it yields CASSIGQGAFYEQYF.

V gene TRBV7-2 combines with J gene TRBJ1-2, with 12 bases lining up with TRBD1. CDR3 length: 18 residues. Germline trimming cut 5 bases from V and 1 base from J; bases unmatched to any gene: 11. Germline lookup yields CDR1 SGHTA and CDR2 FQGNSA. The CDR3 sequence is CASSVYSGTGGLNYGYTF. CDR3 DNA: TGTGCCAGCAGCGTCTACTCCGGGACAGGGGGCCTTAACTATGGCTACACCTTC.

The V call is TRBV27, the J call TRBJ1-2, with TRBD1 as a possible D gene (6 bases). The germline V gene has CDR1 MNHEY and CDR2 SMNVEV (reference sequence). There are 12 residues in the CDR3. Trimming left V 6 bases short and J 7 bases short, with 12 bases between. The CDR3 DNA follows: TGTGCCAGCAGATCCCCCAGGGGTGGCTACACCTTC. Its protein product is CASRSPRGGYTF.

The chain carries TRBV5-5 and TRBJ1-4; 7 positions agree with TRBD1. The trim removed 1 base at V and 8 bases at J, leaving 5 bases unmatched. Germline V gene lookup returns CDR1 SGHKS and CDR2 YYEKEE (reference sequence). The CDR3 extends over 14 amino acids. The CDR3 nucleotides read TGTGCCAGCAGCTTGTCGGGGACAGACGAAAAACTGTTTTTT. Its protein product is CASSLSGTDEKLFF.

V usage is TRBV29-1 and J usage is TRBJ1-1; TRBD1 is a possible D gene (5 bases). CDR1 and CDR2 from the germline V gene are SQVTM and ANQGSEA. This CDR3 is 17 amino acids long. The V end was cut by 6 bases, the J end by 4 bases, with 27 bases between. The CDR3 sequence is CSVVARIPKGAGTEAFF. The CDR3 bases are TGCAGCGTGGTCGCCCGGATACCAAAAGGGGCCGGCACTGAAGCTTTCTTT.

The genes are TRBV18 and TRBJ2-1; D is undetermined. The germline V and J ends were trimmed by 0 bases and 7 bases, with 10 bases remaining between them. Germline V gene sequence: CDR1 KGHSH, CDR2 LQKENI. This CDR3 spans 14 amino acids. The CDR3 region is CASSPPLQINEQFF. CDR3 DNA sequence: TGTGCCAGCTCACCACCGTTACAAATTAATGAGCAGTTCTTC.

The V and J genes are TRBV27 and TRBJ1-1; D is unclear. Between the trimmed V and J ends, which lost 4 bases and 5 bases, there was a span of 5 bases. CDR3 length: 11 amino acids. Germline V gene sequence: CDR1 MNHEY, CDR2 SMNVEV (reference sequence). Here the CDR3 reads CASSYGTEAFF. For the CDR3, the DNA is TGTGCCAGCAGTTACGGGACTGAAGCTTTCTTT.

J is TRBJ2-1 and V is TRBV7-9, with 8 bases fitting TRBD1. The CDR3 is 14 amino acids. V lost 2 bases and J lost 10; bases outside the gene matches: 7. Per germline, CDR1 SEHNR and CDR2 FQNEAQ (reference sequence). CDR3 sequence (DNA): TGTGCCAGCAGCTTACTAACAGGGGGATGGGAGCAGTTCTTC. Its protein is CASSLLTGGWEQFF.

Comment on this clone: The same CDR3 also results from other DNA sequences found in this sample. This chain uses TRBV5-6 with TRBJ1-5; no clear D. V was trimmed by 0 bases and J by 4 bases, leaving 5 bases between them. The CDR3 spans 13 residues. CDR1 and CDR2 (germline): SGHDT, YYEEEE. CDR3 sequence (DNA): TGTGCCAGCAGCTTGGCCGGGAATCAGCCCCAGCATTTT. Its protein product is CASSLAGNQPQHF.

The chain links TRBV5-6 to TRBJ2-7, with a weak D call TRBD2 (5 bases). Germline CDR1 and CDR2: SGHDT and YYEEEE. The CDR3 is 15 residues long. Trimming took 2 bases from V and 0 from J, leaving 12 bases between them. The CDR3 nucleotides read TGTGCCAGCAGCTTACGGGTTGGGAGCTCCTACGAGCAGTACTTC. Encoded protein: CASSLRVGSSYEQYF.

V and J are TRBV7-9 and TRBJ1-1, with D uncertain. Germline loops: CDR1 SEHNR, CDR2 FQNEAQ (reference sequence). The CDR3 is made up of 13 amino acids. The V end lost 2 bases, the J end lost 0 bases, and 4 bases lay between the germline ends. As DNA, the CDR3 is TGTGCCAGCAGCTTACCGTTGAACACTGAAGCTTTCTTT. Its translation: CASSLPLNTEAFF.

For the CDR3, the DNA is TGTGCCAGTAGAGGGGACAGCTATCAGCCCCAGCATTTT. This sequence encodes CASRGDSYQPQHF. The rearrangement links TRBV19 to TRBJ1-5; the match to TRBD1 covers 7 bases. The CDR3 runs 13 residues. The trim removed 6 bases at V and 5 bases at J, leaving 4 bases unmatched. Looked up from germline, CDR1 is LNHDA and CDR2 is SQIVND (reference sequence).

This clone was detected a few times. The rearrangement links TRBV20-1 to TRBJ2-5; TRBD2 matches at 7 bases. CDR3 length equals 11 residues. The germline gives CDR1 DFQATT, CDR2 SNEGSKA (reference sequence). CDR3 bases: TGCAGCGGACTAGTGCAAGAGACCCAGTACTTC. It translates to CSGLVQETQYF.

V usage is TRBV29-1 and J usage is TRBJ2-7, with TRBD1 matching over 7 bases. The V gene's germline CDR1 is SQVTM and CDR2 ANQGSEA. The junction had 2 bases not matched to a gene; V was cut back by 2 bases and J by 7 bases. The CDR3 covers 11 residues. CDR3 in DNA: TGCAGCGTTGAAAGGGGGCGGGAGCAGTACTTC. Translation: CSVERGREQYF.

This chain uses TRBV4-2 with TRBJ1-1; possible D gene TRBD1, 5 bases. The germline V gene has CDR1 LGHNA and CDR2 YNFKEQ. The CDR3 totals 15 residues. Deletions cut 0 bases from V and 11 bases from J, with 19 bases between. The CDR3 loop reads CASSQDQGGGARAFF. DNA for the CDR3: TGTGCCAGCAGCCAAGATCAGGGAGGCGGGGCGCGCGCTTTCTTT.

V is TRBV7-2 and J is TRBJ2-4, with D maybe TRBD2 (5 bases). The CDR3 totals 15 residues. V was cut by 5 bases and J by 1 base, with 12 bases left in between. Per the germline V gene, CDR1 is SGHTA and CDR2 is FQGNSA. The CDR3 spells CASSTEGIAKNIQYF. The CDR3 DNA follows: TGTGCCAGCAGCACCGAGGGTATCGCCAAAAACATTCAGTACTTC.

The V call is TRBV14, the J call TRBJ2-1, with TRBD1 as a possible D gene (5 bases). The CDR3 has 16 amino acids. V shed 1 base and J shed 1 base, with 11 bases lying between them. In germline, CDR1 is SGHDN, CDR2 FVKESK. The CDR3 bases are TGTGCCAGCAGCCAAGTGCGGTCAGGGTCCTACAATGAGCAGTTCTTC. Protein: CASSQVRSGSYNEQFF.

This chain joins TRBV18 and TRBJ2-1; D remains unclear. The CDR3 spans 14 residues. The V and J ends lost 3 bases and 4 bases respectively, with 10 bases between them. CDR1 and CDR2 (germline): KGHSH, LQKENI. The CDR3 region has the DNA TGTGCCAGCTCACCCACGTCAGAATACAATGAGCAGTTCTTC. As protein: CASSPTSEYNEQFF.

This rearrangement joins TRBV6-5 to TRBJ1-2, with D tentatively TRBD1 (6 bases). CDR1 and CDR2 from the germline V gene are MNHEY and SVGAGI. This CDR3 has 13 residues. V was clipped by 6 bases and J by 8 bases, with 16 bases between them. The CDR3 here is CASRFTGSEGYTF. CDR3 nucleotide sequence: TGTGCCAGCAGATTTACAGGGTCGGAAGGCTACACCTTC.

The chain uses TRBV21-1 and TRBJ1-4. TRBV21-1 is a documented pseudogene. This CDR3 region has 16 residues. As DNA, the CDR3 is TGTGCCAGCAACCCCCCCGAGGAGGGCTCTAATGAAAAACTGTTTTTT. Translating it yields CASNPPEEGSNEKLFF.

In this sample, this clone turned up once. The chain joins TRBV27 to TRBJ2-7, with 15 bases aligning to TRBD2. CDR3 length: 17 amino acids. The germline V gene has CDR1 MNHEY and CDR2 SMNVEV (reference sequence). Trimming removed 5 bases from V and 5 bases from J; junction bases left unmatched: 10. As DNA, the CDR3 is TGTGCCAGCAGTGGGGATCGGACTAGCGGGGGGGGCCACGAGCAGTACTTC. Translation: CASSGDRTSGGGHEQYF.

For the CDR3, the DNA is TGTGCCACCAGCAGAGATCCGGGGTTGAACACCGGGGAGCTGTTTTTT. Translating gives CATSRDPGLNTGELFF. The gene calls are TRBV15 and TRBJ2-2, with a weak D call TRBD2 (5 bases). The germline V and J ends were trimmed by 0 bases and 1 base, with 9 bases remaining between them. The CDR3 spans 16 residues. In germline, CDR1 is LNHNV, CDR2 YYDKDF (reference sequence).

The rearrangement joins TRBV5-1 to TRBJ2-7, with 8 bases matching TRBD2. Trimming cost V 5 bases and J 3 bases; bases outside gene matches: 7. The CDR3 has 14 amino acids. CDR1 and CDR2 (germline): SGHRS, YFSETQ. The CDR3 region has the DNA TGCGCCAGCAGAGAAAGCGGGGGACTCTACGAGCAGTACTTC. This translates into CASRESGGLYEQYF.